Described below is a single TCR beta chain sequence and its context. This specimen comes from a study of shared clonotypes between healthy human individuals. This CDR3 contains 13 residues. The V gene lost 3 bases and the J gene lost 2 bases, with 7 bases spanning the gap. Germline lookup yields CDR1 SGHRS and CDR2 YFSETQ. CD8 cells classed as naive were CD45RO-negative and positively selected for CCR7, excluding terminally differentiated effector memory CD45RA+ cells. Method: immunoSEQ multiplex PCR; TCRdb's copy keeps in-frame clones and lacks some. The repertoire holds hundreds of thousands of clones, with about 90% as singletons.

The J gene is TRBJ2-3, the V gene TRBV5-1; tentative D call: TRBD1 (6 bases). The clonotype comes from a man aged 30-40 years in good health. Sequenced: naive CD8+ T cells sorted from blood. DNA of the CDR3: TGCGCCAGCAGCTGGGACACCACAGATACGCAGTATTTT. Translating it yields CASSWDTTDTQYF.